Below are 29 T cell receptor beta chains sequenced from a single sample in a study of identical twins. Each CDR3 protein gets one entry after TCRdb re-called the 5' RACE reads with MiXCR. Of around 1.7 million distinct CDR3 sequences listed, about 30% are singletons. The source material was cord blood. These receptors all come from a newborn girl in good health.

This clonotype was seen a few times. The V gene is TRBV5-1, the J gene TRBJ2-1; 11 positions agree with TRBD2. The CDR3 is 17 amino acids. The ends lost 4 bases at V and 8 bases at J; junction bases unmatched: 14. Germline CDR1 and CDR2: SGHRS and YFSETQ. This chain's CDR3 is CASSRPSTSGSMYEQFF. CDR3 nucleotides: TGCGCCAGCAGCCGCCCATCTACTAGCGGGAGTATGTATGAGCAGTTCTTC.

A few counts support this clonotype. The chain employs TRBV12-3 or TRBV12-4 and TRBJ1-2; tentative D call: TRBD1 (6 bases). V was shortened by 2 bases and J by 7 bases, with 11 bases between the two germline ends. The CDR3 spans 13 residues. The CDR3 DNA is TGTGCCAGCAGTTTACTTCCGGGGGCTGGCTACACCTTC. Protein product: CASSLLPGAGYTF.

This clonotype was observed a handful of times. J is TRBJ2-1 and V is TRBV15; 8 bases fit TRBD1. The J segment lost 7 bases and the V segment lost 5 bases, leaving 4 bases of the junction unmatched. Germline CDR1 LNHNV, CDR2 YYDKDF (reference sequence). The CDR3 has 13 residues. The DNA for the CDR3 is TGTGCCACCAGCTTGGACAGGGCGAATGAGCAGTTCTTC. Its protein product is CATSLDRANEQFF.

J is TRBJ2-2 and V is TRBV7-2, with 10 bases lining up with TRBD1. This CDR3 comprises 15 residues. CDR1 and CDR2 from the germline V gene are SGHTA and FQGNSA. Losses at the gene ends were 1 base for V and 9 bases for J; bases not matched to a gene: 5. Written as DNA, the CDR3 is TGTGCCAGCAGCTTAGGAGGGACAGGGGTCAGGGAGCTGTTTTTT. Translated, it gives CASSLGGTGVRELFF.

In its sample, this clonotype was seen a few times. The chain is built from TRBV28 and TRBJ2-7; D unresolved. CDR1 and CDR2 (germline): MDHEN, SYDVKM. V lost 6 bases and J lost 6, with 12 bases in between. The CDR3 spans 12 residues. CDR3 coding DNA: TGTGCCAGCAGCCGTCCGTCGGGCGAGCAGTACTTC. It encodes CASSRPSGEQYF.

The table lists this clonotype with a few counts. This chain links TRBV3-1 with TRBJ1-1, with TRBD1 identical over 7 bases. The junction had 2 bases not matched to a gene; V was cut back by 5 bases and J by 2 bases. The CDR3 extends over 13 amino acids. Germline CDR1 is LGHDT and CDR2 is YNNKEL (reference sequence). In DNA form, the CDR3 reads TGTGCCAGCAGCACAGGGGCTAACACTGAAGCTTTCTTT. Protein: CASSTGANTEAFF.

The chain recombines TRBV5-1 with TRBJ2-3, with D perhaps TRBD1 or TRBD2 (5 bases each). Germline V gene sequence: CDR1 SGHRS, CDR2 YFSETQ. This CDR3 is 14 amino acids long. Here the CDR3 reads CATTPGPSTDTQYF. For the CDR3, the DNA is TGCGCGACTACACCGGGGCCTAGCACAGATACGCAGTATTTT.

This clonotype occurred once. Just one base apart from a much larger clone, this may be a read error. The chain carries TRBV10-3 and TRBJ2-4; 8 positions agree with TRBD1. Germline CDR1 and CDR2: ENHRY and SYGVKD. With V trimmed by 6 bases and J by 13 bases, 17 bases remained unmatched. The CDR3 is 15 residues long. The DNA for the CDR3 is TGTGCCATCAGACCGGACAGGGAGATCTCCTACGGGCAGTACTTC. This codes for CAIRPDREISYGQYF.

A note on this clonotype: One junction end does not reproduce the germline sequence, and a read error may be involved. This chain connects TRBV9 to TRBJ2-6, with D perhaps TRBD1 (5 bases). The CDR3 runs to 14 residues. Germline V gives CDR1 SGDLS, CDR2 YYNGEE. The CDR3 loop reads CASSVKSGANVMTF. In DNA form, the CDR3 reads TGTGCCAGCAGCGTCAAGTCTGGGGCCAACGTCATGACTTTC.

This clonotype was observed a few times. CDR3 protein: CASSEGQRGAAEQYF. The DNA of the CDR3 is TGTGCCAGCAGTGAAGGCCAGCGGGGGGCCGCCGAGCAGTACTTC. The chain couples TRBV25-1 to TRBJ2-7; 9 positions agree with TRBD2. V dropped 2 bases and J dropped 6; count of bases not matched to a gene: 8. This CDR3 spans 15 amino acids. Germline-derived CDR1 and CDR2 are MGHDK and SYGVNS.

There are a few counts of this clonotype. This sequence joins TRBV2 and TRBJ1-2; weak D call: TRBD1 (5 bases). V lost 3 bases and J 0 bases, leaving 11 bases between the germline ends. Germline V gene sequence: CDR1 SNHLY, CDR2 FYNNEI. CDR3 length: 15 amino acids. CDR3 nucleotides: TGTGCCAGCAGTGAGGGGGTCGGAGCTAACTATGGCTACACCTTC. This encodes CASSEGVGANYGYTF.

A remark on this clonotype: One junction end does not reproduce the germline sequence, and a read error may be involved. The CDR3: CASSLVGGVGEAQYF. In DNA form, the CDR3 reads TGCGCCAGCAGCTTGGTAGGGGGCGTTGGAGAGGCCCAGTACTTC. The chain has TRBV5-1 and TRBJ2-5; 7 bases are shared with TRBD1. The CDR3 consists of 15 residues. The V gene's germline CDR1 is SGHRS and CDR2 YFSETQ.

CDR3 protein: CASSSPSGAGSDTQYF. The CDR3 DNA reads TGTGCCAGCAGTTCCCCTAGCGGAGCAGGGTCGGATACGCAGTATTTT. The V call is TRBV5-4, the J call TRBJ2-3; 7 positions match TRBD2. The CDR3 runs 16 residues. Trimming took 5 bases from V and 6 from J; bases not matched to a gene: 15. Germline V gives CDR1 SGHNT, CDR2 YYREEE (reference sequence). Full variable domain (rest looked up from reference TRBV5-4 and TRBJ2-3): ETGVTQSPTHLIKTRGQQVTLRCSSQSGHNTVSWYQQALGQGPQFIFQYYREEENGRGNFPPRFSGLQFPNYSSELNVNALELDDSALYLCASSSPSGAGSDTQYFGPGTRLTVL.

This clonotype was counted only a few times. The V and J genes are TRBV12-3 or TRBV12-4 and TRBJ2-1; 9 nucleotides match TRBD1. There are 15 residues in the CDR3. The V and J ends lost 3 bases and 6 bases, in that order; junction bases with no gene match: 6. The CDR3 region is CASSFFGTGSNEQFF. CDR3 DNA sequence: TGTGCCAGCAGTTTTTTCGGGACAGGGTCCAATGAGCAGTTCTTC.

In regard to this clonotype: The junction does not match germline at one end; this may be a read error. The chain joins TRBV18 to TRBJ2-4; 9 nucleotides align to TRBD1. The J call may be in error: the DNA end matches TRBJ2-7 better. This CDR3 is 16 amino acids long. The germline V gene has CDR1 KGHSH and CDR2 LQKENI. In DNA form, the CDR3 reads TGTGCCAGCTCACCACTGGGGACAGGGATATCCTCCGAGCAGTACTTC. As protein: CASSPLGTGISSEQYF.

The rearrangement uses TRBV7-9 and TRBJ2-4, with a weak D call TRBD2 (5 bases). V was shortened by 10 bases and J by 5 bases, with 12 bases between the two germline ends. Germline assignment: CDR1 SEHNR and CDR2 FQNEAQ (reference sequence). The CDR3 sequence is 12 residues long. CDR3 sequence: CATLRAENIQYF. CDR3 in DNA: TGTGCCACCTTGCGAGCGGAAAACATTCAGTACTTC. Full variable domain (rest looked up from reference TRBV7-9 and TRBJ2-4): DTGVSQNPRHKITKRGQNVTFRCDPISEHNRLYWYRQTLGQGPEFLTYFQNEAQLEKSRLLSDRFSAERPKGSFSTLEIQRTEQGDSAMYLCATLRAENIQYFGAGTRLSVL.

The chain joins TRBV20-1 to TRBJ1-2; no firm D call. The CDR3 extends over 15 amino acids. Germline V lookup: CDR1 DFQATT, CDR2 SNEGSKA (reference sequence). The V gene lost 3 bases and the J gene lost 0 bases, with 14 bases spanning the gap. As DNA, the CDR3 is TGCAGTGCTAGGGCTGACGTCGATCCTAACTATGGCTACACCTTC. Protein: CSARADVDPNYGYTF.

CDR3 sequence (DNA): TGTGCCACCAGTGAGACCAGAAAGGGGACGCAGTATTTT. The encoded protein is CATSETRKGTQYF. V gene TRBV24-1 combines with J gene TRBJ2-3, with a possible D match to TRBD1 (5 bases). Per germline, CDR1 KGHDR and CDR2 SFDVKD. The CDR3 runs 13 residues. V was cut by 4 bases and J by 9 bases, with 13 bases left in between.

This clonotype was counted a few times. The chain uses TRBV20-1 and TRBJ1-6; D may be TRBD1 (5 bases). Germline V gene sequence: CDR1 DFQATT, CDR2 SNEGSKA (reference sequence). This CDR3 has 12 amino acids. Trimming left V 6 bases short and J 7 bases short, with 10 bases between. The DNA for the CDR3 is TGCAGTGCCCACTGGACAAATTCACCCCTCCACTTT. As protein: CSAHWTNSPLHF.

The genes are TRBV2 and TRBJ2-1, with D possibly matching TRBD2 (6 bases). Germline V gene lookup returns CDR1 SNHLY and CDR2 FYNNEI. V was trimmed by 2 bases and J by 10 bases, leaving 27 bases between them. This CDR3 has 18 amino acids. CDR3 protein: CASSERKGLALDNYEQFF. The CDR3 DNA reads TGTGCCAGCAGTGAAAGGAAGGGCCTAGCGCTGGATAACTACGAGCAGTTCTTC.

The V gene is TRBV20-1, the J gene TRBJ1-2, with 7 bases aligning to TRBD1. The CDR3 consists of 16 residues. Germline lookup yields CDR1 DFQATT and CDR2 SNEGSKA (reference sequence). J was trimmed by 2 bases and V by 2 bases; bases with no gene match: 11. CDR3 bases: TGCAGTGCTAGAAGCACAGGGGATCGGGTAAACTATGGCTACACCTTC. It specifies CSARSTGDRVNYGYTF.

Only one count was recorded for this clonotype. This chain connects TRBV12-3 or TRBV12-4 to TRBJ2-1; TRBD2 is a possible D gene (5 bases). This CDR3 spans 16 amino acids. The V end was cut by 11 bases, the J end by 10 bases, with 30 bases between. The CDR3 region is CARTSAEPNGSYEQFF. DNA for the CDR3: TGTGCCCGAACTAGTGCAGAGCCAAACGGCTCCTACGAGCAGTTCTTC.

This clonotype was seen more than once but under ten times. The rearrangement links TRBV27 to TRBJ2-7; possibly TRBD1 for D (6 bases). Trimming took 1 base from V and 2 from J, leaving 12 bases between them. Germline V gene lookup returns CDR1 MNHEY and CDR2 SMNVEV (reference sequence). The CDR3 length is 15 residues. The CDR3 loop is CASSLFDRTAYEQYF. The CDR3 coding sequence is TGTGCCAGCAGTTTATTCGACCGGACAGCCTACGAGCAGTACTTC.

This clonotype was observed a few times. The chain combines TRBV15 with TRBJ2-2; D gene ambiguous. Trimming stripped 0 bases from V and 4 bases from J, with 3 bases between. The CDR3 length is 13 residues. Germline values: CDR1 LNHNV, CDR2 YYDKDF (reference sequence). The chain's CDR3 is CATSRERTGELFF. The CDR3 DNA sequence: TGTGCCACCAGCAGAGAACGCACCGGGGAGCTGTTTTTT.

The V call is TRBV12-3 or TRBV12-4, the J call TRBJ1-5, with 7 bases aligning to TRBD1. The CDR3 is made up of 14 amino acids. V was clipped by 6 bases and J by 6 bases; unmatched bases: 8. This CDR3 reads CASSPTTGPQPQHF. For the CDR3, the DNA is TGTGCCAGCAGCCCCACGACAGGGCCTCAGCCCCAGCATTTT.

Only a few counts were recorded for this clonotype. The chain couples TRBV27 to TRBJ2-1; 8 bases are a match to TRBD2. The V segment lost 6 bases and the J segment 8 bases; nucleotides outside the gene matches: 9. The CDR3 has 14 amino acids. Germline-derived CDR1 and CDR2 are MNHEY and SMNVEV (reference sequence). The CDR3 coding sequence is TGTGCCAGCAGAGGGACTAGAGGTTTCTATGAGCAGTTCTTC. Protein: CASRGTRGFYEQFF.

This chain uses TRBV2 with TRBJ2-4, with 10 nucleotides matching TRBD1. The DNA end is more similar to TRBJ2-7, so the J call may be wrong. From germline, CDR1 is SNHLY and CDR2 FYNNEI. This CDR3 spans 15 amino acids. This CDR3 reads CASSRSDRGRGEQYF. CDR3 sequence (DNA): TGTGCCAGCAGTCGGAGTGACAGGGGGCGAGGCGAGCAGTACTTC.

The sample holds many counts of this clonotype. The chain carries TRBV9 and TRBJ2-7; no clear D. CDR1 SGDLS and CDR2 YYNGEE come from the germline V gene. The CDR3 consists of 15 residues. V was trimmed by 0 bases and J by 2 bases, leaving 12 bases between them. CDR3 in amino acids: CASSVATSTPYEQYF. The CDR3 coding sequence is TGTGCCAGCAGCGTAGCAACTTCAACCCCCTACGAGCAGTACTTC.

This clonotype occurred a few times. The V call is TRBV11-2, the J call TRBJ2-3, with D possibly TRBD2 on 6 matching bases. Germline assignment: CDR1 SGHAT and CDR2 FQNNGV. The CDR3 extends over 14 amino acids. V shed 2 bases and J shed 4 bases, with 10 bases lying between them. This chain's CDR3 is CASSLIGSPDTQYF. The CDR3 DNA sequence: TGTGCCAGCAGCTTAATCGGGAGCCCAGATACGCAGTATTTT.